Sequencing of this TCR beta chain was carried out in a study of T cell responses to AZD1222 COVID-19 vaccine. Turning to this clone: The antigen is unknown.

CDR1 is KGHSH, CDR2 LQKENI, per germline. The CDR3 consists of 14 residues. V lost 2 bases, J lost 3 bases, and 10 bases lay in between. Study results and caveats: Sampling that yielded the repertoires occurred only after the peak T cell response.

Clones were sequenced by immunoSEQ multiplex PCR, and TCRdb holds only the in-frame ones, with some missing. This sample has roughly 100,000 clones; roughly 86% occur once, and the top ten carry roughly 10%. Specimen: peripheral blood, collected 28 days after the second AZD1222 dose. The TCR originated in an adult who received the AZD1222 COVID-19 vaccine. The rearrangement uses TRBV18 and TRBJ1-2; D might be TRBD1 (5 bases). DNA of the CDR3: TGTGCCAGCTCACCAAAGGACAAGGACTATGGCTACACCTTC. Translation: CASSPKDKDYGYTF. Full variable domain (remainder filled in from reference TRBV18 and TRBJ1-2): NAGVMQNPRHLVRRRGQEARLRCSPMKGHSHVYWYRQLPEEGLKFMVYLQKENIIDESGMPKERFSAEFPKEGPSILRIQQVVRGDSAAYFCASSPKDKDYGYTFGSGTRLTVV.